This T cell receptor (beta chain) appears in the sequencing data of a study of cytomegalovirus exposure and HLA in healthy donors. Both 60 Vbeta primers and 13 Jbeta primers went into the PCR. TCRdb keeps only in-frame clones here, not all; method: immunoSEQ multiplex PCR. The sample has 200,000 to 250,000 clones, about 80% seen once. Trimming took off 2 bases at V and 2 bases at J, with 7 bases between the two ends. Germline V gene sequence: CDR1 SGHAT, CDR2 FQNNGV. This CDR3 spans 13 amino acids. V gene TRBV11-2 combines with J gene TRBJ2-7; D not resolved. The material sequenced was PBMCs. The receptor was derived from a man between 18 and 29 years old in good health and CMV-seronegative. CDR3 loop: CASSLTSPYEQYF. CDR3 DNA: TGTGCCAGCAGCTTAACTTCCCCCTACGAGCAGTACTTC.